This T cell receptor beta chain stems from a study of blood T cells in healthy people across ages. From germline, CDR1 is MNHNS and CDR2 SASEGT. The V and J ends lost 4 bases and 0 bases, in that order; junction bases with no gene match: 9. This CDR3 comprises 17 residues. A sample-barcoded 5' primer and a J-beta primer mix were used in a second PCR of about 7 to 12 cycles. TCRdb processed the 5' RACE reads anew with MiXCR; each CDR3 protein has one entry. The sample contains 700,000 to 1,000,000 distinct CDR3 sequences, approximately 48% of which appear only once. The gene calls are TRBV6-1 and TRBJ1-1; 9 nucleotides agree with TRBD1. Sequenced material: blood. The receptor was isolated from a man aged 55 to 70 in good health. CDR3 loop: CASSVRQGGLMNTEAFF. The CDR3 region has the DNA TGTGCCAGCAGTGTGCGACAGGGGGGACTTATGAACACTGAAGCTTTCTTT.